This T cell receptor (beta chain) was found in a study of blood T cells in healthy people across ages. Looked up from germline, CDR1 is DFQATT and CDR2 is SNEGSKA (reference sequence). V was clipped by 4 bases and J by 5 bases; unmatched bases: 5. This CDR3 comprises 14 residues. For the second PCR, which ran for 7 to 11 cycles, a sample-barcoded 5' primer and a J-beta primer mix were used. TCRdb re-called the 5' RACE reads with MiXCR, one entry per CDR3 protein. The sample has 1,100,000 or so distinct CDR3 sequences, over 35% seen once. Sequencing was carried out using blood. V usage is TRBV20-1 and J usage is TRBJ2-3, with 11 bases matching TRBD2. This TCR was recovered from a woman aged 60 to 75 in good health. CDR3 in amino acids: CSAIGLAGGDTQYF. In nucleotides, the CDR3 is TGCAGTGCTATCGGACTAGCGGGTGGAGATACGCAGTATTTT.